This T cell receptor beta chain emerged from a study of T cell changes during pregnancy in multiple sclerosis. Germline trimming cut 1 base from V and 4 bases from J; bases unmatched to any gene: 11. CDR1 is LGHNA and CDR2 is YNFKEQ in the germline V gene. The CDR3 totals 17 residues. Clones were sequenced by immunoSEQ multiplex PCR, and TCRdb holds only the in-frame ones, with some missing. The data contain 35,000 to 50,000 clones, about 87% of them singletons. This clonotype originated in a female donor with multiple sclerosis, enrolled in a pregnancy study. V usage is TRBV4-2 and J usage is TRBJ1-2, with 8 bases that match TRBD1. The input for sequencing was CD4+ T cells from peripheral blood mononuclear cells, taken in the second trimester of pregnancy. CDR3 DNA sequence: TGTGCCAGCAGCCAAGTAGGCCAGGGGGCCGCCATCTATGGCTACACCTTC. Translation gives CASSQVGQGAAIYGYTF.